These 2 T cell receptor beta chains originate from one sample sequenced in a study. A single record per CDR3 protein comes from TCRdb applying MiXCR to the RT-PCR reads. The sample lists about 700,000 distinct CDR3 sequences, 12% to 15% occurring once. The source material was memory CD4+ T cells from blood. The receptors originated from a female donor in good health, serving as a healthy control.

This chain uses TRBV29-1 with TRBJ2-7; D is perhaps TRBD2 (5 bases). From germline, CDR1 is SQVTM and CDR2 ANQGSEA. V was clipped by 4 bases and J by 7 bases, with 8 bases between them. This CDR3 has 10 amino acids. Here the CDR3 DNA reads TGCAGCGTTGTTTCGGGAGAGCAGTACTTC. Its translation is CSVVSGEQYF.

This chain uses TRBV29-1 with TRBJ1-1; D gene uncertain. Trimming left V 5 bases short and J 5 bases short, with 15 bases between. CDR3 size: 13 residues. CDR1 is SQVTM, CDR2 ANQGSEA, per germline. Here the CDR3 reads CSVPSGVGTEAFF. The CDR3 DNA reads as TGCAGCGTTCCCAGCGGGGTCGGGACTGAAGCTTTCTTT.